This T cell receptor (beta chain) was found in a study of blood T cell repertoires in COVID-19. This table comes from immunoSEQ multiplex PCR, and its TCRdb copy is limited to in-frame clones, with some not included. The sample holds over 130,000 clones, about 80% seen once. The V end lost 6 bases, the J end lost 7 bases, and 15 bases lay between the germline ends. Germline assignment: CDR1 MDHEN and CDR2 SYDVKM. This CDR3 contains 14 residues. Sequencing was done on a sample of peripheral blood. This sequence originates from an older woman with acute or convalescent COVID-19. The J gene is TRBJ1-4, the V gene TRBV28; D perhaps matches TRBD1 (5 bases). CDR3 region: CASRLRGLVEKLFF. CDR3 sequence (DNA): TGTGCCAGCAGACTACGGGGGTTGGTTGAAAAACTGTTTTTT.